These 13 T cell receptor beta chains originate from one sample sequenced in a study of shared clonotypes between healthy human individuals. Method: immunoSEQ multiplex PCR; TCRdb's copy keeps in-frame clones and lacks some. The table shows about 710,000 clones, with about three quarters occurring only once. What was sequenced was memory CD4+ T cells sorted from blood. Subset defined: CD45RA-negative fraction. These TCRs come from a woman between 25 and 40 years old in good health.

The chain has TRBV27 and TRBJ2-5, with D possibly matching TRBD1 (6 bases). Trimming stripped 5 bases from V and 5 bases from J, with 18 bases between. The CDR3 sequence is 15 residues long. Germline V gene lookup returns CDR1 MNHEY and CDR2 SMNVEV (reference sequence). CDR3 sequence (DNA): TGTGCCAGCAGTCCGGGGACACCCGGTGCGGAGACCCAGTACTTC. This encodes CASSPGTPGAETQYF.

The chain combines TRBV5-1 with TRBJ1-1, with TRBD1 matching 8 bases. The CDR3 has 16 amino acids. From germline, CDR1 is SGHRS and CDR2 YFSETQ. J gave up 6 bases and V 4 bases, and 14 bases lay outside the gene matches. CDR3 in DNA: TGCGCCAGCAGCATCATTGGGACAGGAGGTGGGGCTGAAGCTTTCTTT. This gives the protein CASSIIGTGGGAEAFF.

This clone was seen a few times. CDR3 in DNA: TGTGCCAGCAGGACGAGGGTGTTGGACACTGAAGCTTTCTTT. Its protein is CASRTRVLDTEAFF. The chain has TRBV6-6 and TRBJ1-1, with D hard to call. V lost 6 bases and J 3 bases, leaving 14 bases between the germline ends. The CDR3 contains 14 residues. From germline, CDR1 is MNHNY and CDR2 SVGAGI (reference sequence).

Only a few counts were recorded for this clone. This CDR3 is also generated by other DNA sequences in the sample. J is TRBJ2-6 and V is TRBV2; weak D call: TRBD2 (5 bases). The V gene lost 3 bases and the J gene lost 3 bases, with 6 bases spanning the gap. This CDR3 comprises 14 residues. Germline CDR1 is SNHLY and CDR2 is FYNNEI. This chain's CDR3 is CASSERVGANVLTF. Here the CDR3 DNA reads TGTGCCAGCAGTGAGAGGGTTGGGGCCAACGTCCTGACTTTC.

The chain joins TRBV11-1 to TRBJ2-1; D uncertain. This CDR3 spans 12 amino acids. Germline CDR1 reads SGHAT; CDR2 reads FQDESV (reference sequence). Trimming shortened V by 1 base and J by 9 bases, and 7 bases separated the two germline ends. CDR3 loop: CASSLGRSEQFF. The CDR3 DNA is TGTGCCAGCAGCTTAGGAAGGAGTGAGCAGTTCTTC.

J is TRBJ2-1 and V is TRBV6-6, with TRBD2 matching over 14 bases. The germline V gene encodes CDR1 MNHNY and CDR2 SVGAGI (reference sequence). The CDR3 runs 15 residues. The V and J ends lost 2 bases and 9 bases, in that order; junction bases with no gene match: 3. The CDR3 DNA is TGTGCCAGCAGTTACACGGGACTAGCGGGAGCTGAGCAGTTCTTC. Protein sequence: CASSYTGLAGAEQFF.

The CDR3 nucleotides read TGCGCCAGCAGCCCCCGTCCCTACAATGAGCAGTTCTTC. Translation: CASSPRPYNEQFF. V gene TRBV4-1 combines with J gene TRBJ2-1; D not certain. The germline V and J ends were trimmed by 4 bases and 2 bases, with 6 bases remaining between them. The CDR3 sequence is 13 residues long. CDR1 and CDR2 from the germline V gene are MGHRA and YSYEKL.

On this clone itself: The identical CDR3 is also encoded by other nucleotide sequences in the sample. The chain combines TRBV7-9 with TRBJ2-5, with 9 bases fitting TRBD1. Losses at the gene ends were 5 bases for V and 5 bases for J; bases not matched to a gene: 6. Germline loops: CDR1 SEHNR, CDR2 FQNEAQ (reference sequence). This CDR3 is 14 amino acids long. The CDR3 here is CASSPTGGGETQYF. Here the CDR3 DNA reads TGTGCCAGCAGCCCAACAGGGGGCGGCGAGACCCAGTACTTC. Filled out from reference TRBV7-9 and TRBJ2-5, the complete variable domain reads DTGVSQNPRHKITKRGQNVTFRCDPISEHNRLYWYRQTLGQGPEFLTYFQNEAQLEKSRLLSDRFSAERPKGSFSTLEIQRTEQGDSAMYLCASSPTGGGETQYFGPGTRLLVL.

This chain joins TRBV18 and TRBJ2-2; D is possibly TRBD2 (6 bases). The CDR3 loop spans 13 amino acids. Germline CDR1 is KGHSH and CDR2 is LQKENI. The V gene lost 4 bases and the J gene lost 6 bases, with 9 bases spanning the gap. For the CDR3, the DNA is TGTGCCAGCTCACGACTAGAAGCCGGGGAGCTGTTTTTT. Translated: CASSRLEAGELFF.

The chain links TRBV28 to TRBJ1-4; 7 nucleotides match TRBD1. This CDR3 has 14 residues. Germline CDR1 is MDHEN and CDR2 is SYDVKM. The J segment lost 10 bases and the V segment lost 2 bases, leaving 7 bases of the junction unmatched. The chain's CDR3 is CASSLRGTAGKLFF. CDR3 nucleotides: TGTGCCAGCAGTTTAAGGGGGACAGCGGGAAAACTGTTTTTT.

The chain uses TRBV10-3 and TRBJ2-3, with TRBD1 identical over 7 bases. J gave up 7 bases and V 11 bases, and 15 bases lay outside the gene matches. The germline V gene encodes CDR1 ENHRY and CDR2 SYGVKD. The CDR3 loop spans 14 amino acids. The CDR3 DNA reads as TGTGCCGGCTCGACAGGGCCCCCTTTGAATACGCAGTATTTT. The encoded protein is CAGSTGPPLNTQYF.

J is TRBJ1-1 and V is TRBV20-1; D remains unclear. The CDR3 has 11 amino acids. Germline CDR1 is DFQATT and CDR2 is SNEGSKA (reference sequence). With 6 bases removed from V and 6 bases from J, the gap between germline ends came to 11 bases. The CDR3: CSAPLHAEAFF. CDR3 DNA: TGCAGTGCCCCACTCCATGCTGAAGCTTTCTTT.

This rearrangement joins TRBV19 to TRBJ2-1, with D possibly TRBD2 on 6 matching bases. The V end was cut by 0 bases, the J end by 6 bases, with 15 bases between. The CDR3 extends over 16 amino acids. Germline V CDR1 and CDR2: LNHDA, SQIVND (reference sequence). The CDR3 sequence: CASSIDQWRVGNEQFF. DNA of the CDR3: TGTGCCAGTAGTATAGATCAATGGAGGGTGGGCAATGAGCAGTTCTTC.